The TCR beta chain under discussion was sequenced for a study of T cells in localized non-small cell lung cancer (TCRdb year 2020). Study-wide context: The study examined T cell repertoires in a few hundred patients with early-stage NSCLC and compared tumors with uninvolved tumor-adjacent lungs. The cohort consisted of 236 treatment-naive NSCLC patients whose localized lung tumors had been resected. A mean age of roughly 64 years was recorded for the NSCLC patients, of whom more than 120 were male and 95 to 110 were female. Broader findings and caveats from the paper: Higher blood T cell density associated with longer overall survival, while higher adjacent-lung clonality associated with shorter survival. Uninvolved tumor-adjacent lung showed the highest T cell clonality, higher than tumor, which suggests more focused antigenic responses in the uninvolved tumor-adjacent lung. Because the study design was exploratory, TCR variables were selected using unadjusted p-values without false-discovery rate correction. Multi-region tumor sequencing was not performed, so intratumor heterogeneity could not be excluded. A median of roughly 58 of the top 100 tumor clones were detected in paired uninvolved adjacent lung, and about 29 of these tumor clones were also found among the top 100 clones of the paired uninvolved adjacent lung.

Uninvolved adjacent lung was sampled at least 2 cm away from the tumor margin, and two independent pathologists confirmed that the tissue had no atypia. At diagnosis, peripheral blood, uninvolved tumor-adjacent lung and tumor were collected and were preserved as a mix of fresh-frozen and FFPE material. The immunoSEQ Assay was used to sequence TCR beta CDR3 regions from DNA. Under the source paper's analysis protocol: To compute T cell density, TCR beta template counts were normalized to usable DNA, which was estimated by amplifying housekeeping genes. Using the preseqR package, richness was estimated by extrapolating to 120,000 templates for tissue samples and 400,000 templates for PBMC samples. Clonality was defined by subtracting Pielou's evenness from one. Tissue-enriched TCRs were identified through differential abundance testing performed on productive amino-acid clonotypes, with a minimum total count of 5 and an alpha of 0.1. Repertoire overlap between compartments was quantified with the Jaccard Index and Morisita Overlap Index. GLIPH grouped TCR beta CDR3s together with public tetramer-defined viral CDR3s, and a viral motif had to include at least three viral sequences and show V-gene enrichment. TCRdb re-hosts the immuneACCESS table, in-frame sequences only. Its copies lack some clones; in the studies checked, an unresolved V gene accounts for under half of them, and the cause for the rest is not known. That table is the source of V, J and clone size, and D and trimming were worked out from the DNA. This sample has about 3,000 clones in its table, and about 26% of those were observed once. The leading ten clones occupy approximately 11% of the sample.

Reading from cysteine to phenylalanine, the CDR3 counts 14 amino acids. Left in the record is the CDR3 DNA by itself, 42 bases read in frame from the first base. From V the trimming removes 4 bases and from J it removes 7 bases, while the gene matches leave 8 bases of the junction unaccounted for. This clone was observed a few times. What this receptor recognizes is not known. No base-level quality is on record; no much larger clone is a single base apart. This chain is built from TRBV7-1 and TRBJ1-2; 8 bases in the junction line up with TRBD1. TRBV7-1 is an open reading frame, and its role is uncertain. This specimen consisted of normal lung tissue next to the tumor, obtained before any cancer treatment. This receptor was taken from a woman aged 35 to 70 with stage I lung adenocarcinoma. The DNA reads TGTGCCAGCAGCTTGGACAGGGCTGGTACTGGCTACACCTTC. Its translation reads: CASSLDRAGTGYTF.